The present T cell receptor (beta chain) was sequenced within a study of cytomegalovirus exposure and HLA in healthy donors. Regarding the study as a whole: Both high specificity and high sensitivity reportedly marked the classifier's diagnosis of cytomegalovirus status.

The CDR3 length is 11 residues. Per germline, CDR1 SQVTM and CDR2 ANQGSEA. Trimming took off 8 bases at V and 4 bases at J, with 11 bases between the two ends. With respect to this clone: The target antigen is unknown.

The PCR used 60 Vbeta and 13 Jbeta primers. This table comes from immunoSEQ multiplex PCR, and its TCRdb copy is limited to in-frame clones, with some not included. The sample yields about 200,000 clones, roughly 90% seen once. The source of this sequence is a young woman in good health and CMV-seronegative. The rearrangement uses TRBV29-1 and TRBJ2-5; D unclear. What was sequenced was PBMCs. The CDR3 DNA reads TGCAGCTCCTCTCACTCAGAGACCCAGTACTTC. This translates into CSSSHSETQYF.